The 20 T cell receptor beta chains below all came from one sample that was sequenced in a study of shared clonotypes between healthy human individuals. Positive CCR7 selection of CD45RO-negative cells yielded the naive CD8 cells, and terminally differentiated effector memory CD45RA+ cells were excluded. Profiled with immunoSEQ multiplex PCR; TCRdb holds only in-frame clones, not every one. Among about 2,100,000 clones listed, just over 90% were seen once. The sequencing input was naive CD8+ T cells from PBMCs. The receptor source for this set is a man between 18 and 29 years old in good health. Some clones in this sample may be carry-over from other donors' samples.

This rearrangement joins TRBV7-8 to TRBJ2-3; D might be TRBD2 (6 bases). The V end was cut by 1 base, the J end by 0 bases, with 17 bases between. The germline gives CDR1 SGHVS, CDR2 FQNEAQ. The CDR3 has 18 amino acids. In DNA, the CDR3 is TGTGCCAGCAGCTTAGGTCCGTGGACTATCACCAGCACAGATACGCAGTATTTT. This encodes CASSLGPWTITSTDTQYF.

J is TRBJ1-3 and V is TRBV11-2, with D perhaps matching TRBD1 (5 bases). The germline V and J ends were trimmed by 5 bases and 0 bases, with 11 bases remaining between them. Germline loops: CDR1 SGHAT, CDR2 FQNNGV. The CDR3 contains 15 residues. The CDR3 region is CASSPRQNSGNTIYF. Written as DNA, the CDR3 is TGTGCCAGCAGCCCAAGACAGAACTCTGGAAACACCATATATTTT.

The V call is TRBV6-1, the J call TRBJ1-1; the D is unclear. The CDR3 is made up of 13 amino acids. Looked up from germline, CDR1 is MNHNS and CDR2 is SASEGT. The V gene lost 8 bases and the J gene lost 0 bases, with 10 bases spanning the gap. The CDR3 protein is CASALLLNTEAFF. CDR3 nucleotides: TGTGCCAGCGCCCTCCTTCTGAACACTGAAGCTTTCTTT.

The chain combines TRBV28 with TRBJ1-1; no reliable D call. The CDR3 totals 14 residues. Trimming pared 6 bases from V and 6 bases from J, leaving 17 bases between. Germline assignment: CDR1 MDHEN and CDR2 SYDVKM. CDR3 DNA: TGTGCCAGCAGATTCCTCGACACAACGCCTGAAGCTTTCTTT. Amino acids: CASRFLDTTPEAFF.

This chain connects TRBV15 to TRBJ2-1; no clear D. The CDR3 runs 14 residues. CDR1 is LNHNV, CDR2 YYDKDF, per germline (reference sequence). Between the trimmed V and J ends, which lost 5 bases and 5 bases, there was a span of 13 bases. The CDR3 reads CATSGRRTDNEQFF. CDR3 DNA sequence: TGTGCCACCAGCGGTCGTCGTACGGACAATGAGCAGTTCTTC.

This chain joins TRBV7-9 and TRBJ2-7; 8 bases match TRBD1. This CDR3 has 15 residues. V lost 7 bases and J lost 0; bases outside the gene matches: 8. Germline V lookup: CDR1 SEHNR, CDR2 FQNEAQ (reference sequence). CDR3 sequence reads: CASTNRTGISYEQYF. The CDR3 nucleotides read TGTGCCAGCACCAACCGGACAGGGATCTCCTACGAGCAGTACTTC. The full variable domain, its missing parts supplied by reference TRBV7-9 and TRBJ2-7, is DTGVSQNPRHKITKRGQNVTFRCDPISEHNRLYWYRQTLGQGPEFLTYFQNEAQLEKSRLLSDRFSAERPKGSFSTLEIQRTEQGDSAMYLCASTNRTGISYEQYFGPGTRLTVT.

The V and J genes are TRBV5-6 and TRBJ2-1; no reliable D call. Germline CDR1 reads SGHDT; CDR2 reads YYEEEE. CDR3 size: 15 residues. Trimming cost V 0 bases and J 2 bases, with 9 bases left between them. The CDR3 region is CASSLADGTYNEQFF. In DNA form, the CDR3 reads TGTGCCAGCAGCTTGGCCGATGGGACCTACAATGAGCAGTTCTTC.

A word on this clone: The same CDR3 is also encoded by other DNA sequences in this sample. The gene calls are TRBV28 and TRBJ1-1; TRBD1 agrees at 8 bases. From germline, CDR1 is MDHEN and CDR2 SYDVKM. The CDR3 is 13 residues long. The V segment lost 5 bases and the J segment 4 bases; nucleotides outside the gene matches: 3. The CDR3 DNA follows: TGTGCCAGCAGTCTTACAGGGGGCACTGAAGCTTTCTTT. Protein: CASSLTGGTEAFF. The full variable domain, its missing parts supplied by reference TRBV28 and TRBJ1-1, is DVKVTQSSRYLVKRTGEKVFLECVQDMDHENMFWYRQDPGLGLRLIYFSYDVKMKEKGDIPEGYSVSREKKERFSLILESASTNQTSMYLCASSLTGGTEAFFGQGTRLTVV.

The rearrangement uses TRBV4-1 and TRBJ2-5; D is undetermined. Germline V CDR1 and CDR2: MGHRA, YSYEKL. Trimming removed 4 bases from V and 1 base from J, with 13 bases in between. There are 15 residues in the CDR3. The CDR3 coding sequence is TGCGCCAGCAGCCCCCGTCCGGTCGGCCAAGAGACCCAGTACTTC. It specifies CASSPRPVGQETQYF.

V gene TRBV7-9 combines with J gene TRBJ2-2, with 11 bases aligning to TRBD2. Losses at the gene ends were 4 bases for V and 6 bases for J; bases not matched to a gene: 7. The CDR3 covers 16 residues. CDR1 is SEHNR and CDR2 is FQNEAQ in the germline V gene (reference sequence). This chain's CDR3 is CASSSNSGREAGELFF. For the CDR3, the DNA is TGTGCCAGCAGCTCTAATAGCGGGAGGGAAGCCGGGGAGCTGTTTTTT.

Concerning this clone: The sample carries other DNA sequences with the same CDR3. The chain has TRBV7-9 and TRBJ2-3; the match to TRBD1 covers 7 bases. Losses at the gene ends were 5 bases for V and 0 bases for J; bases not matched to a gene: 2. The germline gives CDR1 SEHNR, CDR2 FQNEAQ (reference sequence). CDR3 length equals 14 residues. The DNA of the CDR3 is TGTGCCAGCAGCCTCAGGGGGAGCACAGATACGCAGTATTTT. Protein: CASSLRGSTDTQYF.

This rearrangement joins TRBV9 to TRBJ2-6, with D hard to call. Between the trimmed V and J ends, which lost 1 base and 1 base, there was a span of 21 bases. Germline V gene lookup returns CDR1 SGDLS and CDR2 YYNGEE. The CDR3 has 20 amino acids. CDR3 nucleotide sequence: TGTGCCAGCAGCGTAAGGCCCTCTCAGGTTTTGGGGTCTGGGGCCAACGTCCTGACTTTC. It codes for CASSVRPSQVLGSGANVLTF. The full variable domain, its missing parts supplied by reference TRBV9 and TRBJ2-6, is DSGVTQTPKHLITATGQRVTLRCSPRSGDLSVYWYQQSLDQGLQFLIQYYNGEERAKGNILERFSAQQFPDLHSELNLSSLELGDSALYFCASSVRPSQVLGSGANVLTFGAGSRLTVL.

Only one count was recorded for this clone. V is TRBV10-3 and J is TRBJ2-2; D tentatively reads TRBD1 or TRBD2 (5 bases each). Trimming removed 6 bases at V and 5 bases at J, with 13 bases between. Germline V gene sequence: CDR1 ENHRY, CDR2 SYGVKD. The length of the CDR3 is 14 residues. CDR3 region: CAIRWDLQTGELFF. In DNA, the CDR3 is TGTGCCATCAGATGGGACCTCCAGACCGGGGAGCTGTTTTTT.

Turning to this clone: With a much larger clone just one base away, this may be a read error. CDR3 coding DNA: TGTGCCAGCAGCCACTCCTACGAGCAGTACTTC. It is translated as CASSHSYEQYF. The V gene is TRBV7-2, the J gene TRBJ2-7; D uncertain. V lost 5 bases to trimming and J lost 0 bases, with 2 bases between them. The CDR3 sequence is 11 residues long. The germline gives CDR1 SGHTA, CDR2 FQGNSA.

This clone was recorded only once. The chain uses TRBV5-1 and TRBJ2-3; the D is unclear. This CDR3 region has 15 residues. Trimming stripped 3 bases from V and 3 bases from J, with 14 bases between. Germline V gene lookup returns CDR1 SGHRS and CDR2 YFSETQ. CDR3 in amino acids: CASSSKGLGTDTQYF. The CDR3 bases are TGCGCCAGCAGCTCCAAAGGGCTAGGTACAGATACGCAGTATTTT. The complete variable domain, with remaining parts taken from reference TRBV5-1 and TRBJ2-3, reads KAGVTQTPRYLIKTRGQQVTLSCSPISGHRSVSWYQQTPGQGLQFLFEYFSETQRNKGNFPGRFSGRQFSNSRSEMNVSTLELGDSALYLCASSSKGLGTDTQYFGPGTRLTVL.

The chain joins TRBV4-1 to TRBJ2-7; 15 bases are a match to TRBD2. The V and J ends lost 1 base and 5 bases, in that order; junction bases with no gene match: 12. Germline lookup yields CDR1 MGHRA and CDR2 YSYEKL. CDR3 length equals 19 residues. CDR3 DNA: TGCGCCAGCAGCCAAGTTCCCGGGACTAGCGGGAGGATCCTACACGAGCAGTACTTC. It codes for CASSQVPGTSGRILHEQYF.

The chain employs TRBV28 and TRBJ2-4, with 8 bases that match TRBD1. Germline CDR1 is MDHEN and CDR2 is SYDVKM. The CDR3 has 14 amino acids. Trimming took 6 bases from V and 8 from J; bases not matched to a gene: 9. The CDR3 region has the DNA TGTGCCAGCAGCCCTCAGGGGGCGAAAGACATTCAGTACTTC. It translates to CASSPQGAKDIQYF.

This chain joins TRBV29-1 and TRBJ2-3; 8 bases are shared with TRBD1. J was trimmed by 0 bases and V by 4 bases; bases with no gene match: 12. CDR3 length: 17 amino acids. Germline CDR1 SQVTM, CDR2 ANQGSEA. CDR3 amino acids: CSVGGIQQGVSTDTQYF. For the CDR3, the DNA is TGCAGCGTTGGGGGAATCCAACAGGGGGTTAGCACAGATACGCAGTATTTT.

The CDR3 region has the DNA TGTGCCAGCAGCGTGACAGTAAACTACGAGCAGTACTTC. Protein product: CASSVTVNYEQYF. The gene calls are TRBV28 and TRBJ2-7; TRBD1 is a possible D gene (5 bases). This CDR3 comprises 13 residues. Trimming took off 6 bases at V and 3 bases at J, with 12 bases between the two ends. The germline V gene encodes CDR1 MDHEN and CDR2 SYDVKM.

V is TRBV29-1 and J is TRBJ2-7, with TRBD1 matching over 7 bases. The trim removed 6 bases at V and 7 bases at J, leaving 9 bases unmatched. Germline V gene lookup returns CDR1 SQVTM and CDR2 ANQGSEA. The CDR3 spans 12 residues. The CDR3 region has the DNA TGCAGCGTCTACGGGACAGACCTAGAGCAGTACTTC. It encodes CSVYGTDLEQYF.